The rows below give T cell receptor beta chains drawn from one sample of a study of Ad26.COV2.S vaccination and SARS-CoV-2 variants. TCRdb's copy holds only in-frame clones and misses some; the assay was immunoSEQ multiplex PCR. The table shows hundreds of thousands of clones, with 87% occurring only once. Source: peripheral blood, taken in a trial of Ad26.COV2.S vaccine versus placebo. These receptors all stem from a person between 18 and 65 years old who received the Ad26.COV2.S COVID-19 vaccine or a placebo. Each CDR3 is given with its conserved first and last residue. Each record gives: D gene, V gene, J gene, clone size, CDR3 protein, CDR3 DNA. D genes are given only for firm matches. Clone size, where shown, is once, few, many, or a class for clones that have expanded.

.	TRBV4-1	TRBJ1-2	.	CASSRRGDYGYTF	TGCGCCAGCAGCCGAAGAGGGGACTATGGCTACACCTTC
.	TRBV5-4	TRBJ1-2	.	CASSLAGANYGYTF	TGTGCCAGCAGCTTGGCAGGGGCTAACTATGGCTACACCTTC
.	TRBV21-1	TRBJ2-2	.	CASSKERTGASRELFF	TGTGCCAGCAGCAAAGAGAGGACAGGGGCCTCCAGGGAGCTGTTTTTT
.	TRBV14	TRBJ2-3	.	CAPLSADTQYF	TGTGCCCCCCTCAGCGCAGATACGCAGTATTTT
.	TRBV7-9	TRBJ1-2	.	CASSLGSYYGYTF	TGTGCCAGCAGTCTCGGATCCTACTATGGCTACACCTTC
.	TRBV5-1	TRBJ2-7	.	CASSLAVDSYEQYF	TGCGCCAGCAGCTTGGCCGTCGACTCCTACGAGCAGTACTTC
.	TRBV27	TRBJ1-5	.	CASSLAYYQPQHF	TGTGCCAGCAGTTTGGCCTATTATCAGCCCCAGCATTTT
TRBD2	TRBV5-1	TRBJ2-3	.	CASSNLAGGQDTQYF	TGCGCCAGCAGCAATCTAGCGGGGGGCCAAGATACGCAGTATTTT
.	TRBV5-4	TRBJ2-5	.	CASSSLTDPGETQYF	TGTGCCAGCAGCTCACTAACAGACCCCGGGGAGACCCAGTACTTC
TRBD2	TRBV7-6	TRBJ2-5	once	CASSLDAGGIQETQYF	TGTGCCAGCAGCTTAGATGCGGGGGGGATCCAAGAGACCCAGTACTTC
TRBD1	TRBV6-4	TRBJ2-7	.	CASSDLDRGGSYEQYF	TGTGCCAGCAGTGACCTGGACAGGGGGGGGTCCTACGAGCAGTACTTC
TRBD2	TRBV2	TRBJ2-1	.	CATMPGGLGNEQFF	TGTGCCACTATGCCGGGGGGTTTGGGTAATGAGCAGTTCTTC
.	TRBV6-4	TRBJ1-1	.	CASSAEWTATEAFF	TGTGCCAGCAGTGCCGAATGGACAGCCACTGAAGCTTTCTTT
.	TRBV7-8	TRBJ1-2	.	CASSLGRGRGTYGYTF	TGTGCCAGCAGCTTAGGAAGGGGCAGGGGTACCTATGGCTACACCTTC
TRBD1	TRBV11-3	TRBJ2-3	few	CASTGQGEDTQYF	TGTGCCAGCACCGGACAGGGAGAAGATACGCAGTATTTT
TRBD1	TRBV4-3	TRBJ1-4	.	CASSQARLTGGNEKLFF	TGCGCCAGCAGCCAAGCGAGGTTGACAGGGGGGAATGAAAAACTGTTTTTT
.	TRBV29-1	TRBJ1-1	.	CSVNGQMNTEAFF	TGCAGCGTTAACGGGCAAATGAACACTGAAGCTTTCTTT
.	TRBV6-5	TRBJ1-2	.	CASSWTTGYTDGYTF	TGTGCCAGCAGTTGGACGACGGGGTACACAGATGGCTACACCTTC
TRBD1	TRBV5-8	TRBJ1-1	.	CASSAGTGMNTEAFF	TGTGCCAGCAGCGCCGGGACAGGAATGAACACTGAAGCTTTCTTT
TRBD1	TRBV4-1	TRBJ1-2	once	CASSRDRARYGYTF	TGCGCCAGCAGCCGAGACAGGGCGAGGTATGGCTACACCTTC
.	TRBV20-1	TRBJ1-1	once	CSASDRRGTEAFF	TGCAGTGCTAGTGATAGGAGGGGCACTGAAGCTTTCTTT
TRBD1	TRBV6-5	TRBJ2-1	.	CASRTGTGVNEQFF	TGTGCCAGCCGAACCGGGACAGGGGTGAATGAGCAGTTCTTC
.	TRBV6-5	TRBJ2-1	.	CASSSYQSIDEDEQFF	TGTGCCAGCAGTTCTTACCAATCGATTGACGAGGATGAGCAGTTCTTC
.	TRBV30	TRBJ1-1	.	CAWIPLGGGWAFF	TGTGCCTGGATCCCACTCGGGGGTGGATGGGCTTTCTTT
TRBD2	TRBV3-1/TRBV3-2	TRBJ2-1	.	CASSQERLAPYNEQFF	TGTGCCAGCAGCCAAGAAAGACTAGCCCCCTACAATGAGCAGTTCTTC
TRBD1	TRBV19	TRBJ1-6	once	CASRGQGIDSPLHF	TGTGCCAGTAGGGGACAGGGTATAGATTCACCCCTCCACTTT
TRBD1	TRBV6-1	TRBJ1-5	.	CASTNRGIDQPQHF	TGTGCCAGCACCAACAGGGGGATTGATCAGCCCCAGCATTTT
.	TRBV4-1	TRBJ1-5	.	CASSQGGSGGNQPQHF	TGCGCCAGCAGCCAAGGGGGCTCGGGGGGCAATCAGCCCCAGCATTTT
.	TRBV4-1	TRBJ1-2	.	CASSQDHVAARSYGYTF	TGCGCCAGCAGCCAAGATCATGTTGCGGCCCGCTCCTATGGCTACACCTTC
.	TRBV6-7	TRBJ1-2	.	CASSYRGGLYGYTF	TGTGCCAGCAGTTACCGGGGTGGGCTTTATGGCTACACCTTC
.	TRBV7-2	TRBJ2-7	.	CASSMGGSLSYEQYF	TGTGCCAGCAGCATGGGGGGTAGTCTAAGCTACGAGCAGTACTTC
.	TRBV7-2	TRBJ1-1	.	CASSLVTQGMNTEAFF	TGTGCCAGCAGCCTTGTCACACAAGGCATGAACACTGAAGCTTTCTTT
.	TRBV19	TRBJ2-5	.	CASLGDDQETQYF	TGTGCCAGTCTTGGGGACGACCAAGAGACCCAGTACTTC
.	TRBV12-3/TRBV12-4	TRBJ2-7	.	CASSFGNGYEQYF	TGTGCCAGCAGTTTCGGCAATGGCTACGAGCAGTACTTC
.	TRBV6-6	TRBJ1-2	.	CASSSRGGLGYTF	TGTGCCAGCAGTTCCCGGGGAGGGCTGGGCTACACCTTC
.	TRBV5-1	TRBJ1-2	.	CASSPSLGVGYGYTF	TGCGCCAGCAGCCCGTCTTTAGGGGTGGGGTATGGCTACACCTTC
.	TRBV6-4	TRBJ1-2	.	CASSEYGGSYGYTF	TGTGCCAGCAGTGAATACGGGGGGAGCTATGGCTACACCTTC
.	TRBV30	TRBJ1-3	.	CAWTRFIGGSGNTIYF	TGTGCCTGGACCCGCTTCATTGGGGGATCGGGAAACACCATATATTTT
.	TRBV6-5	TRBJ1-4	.	CASRRTTTNEKLFF	TGTGCCAGCAGGCGGACAACAACTAATGAAAAACTGTTTTTT
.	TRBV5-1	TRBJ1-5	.	CASSLDGMVNQPQHF	TGCGCCAGCAGCTTGGACGGGATGGTCAATCAGCCCCAGCATTTT
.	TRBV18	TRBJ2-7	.	CASSPSGGYEQYF	TGTGCCAGCTCACCCTCCGGGGGCTACGAGCAGTACTTC
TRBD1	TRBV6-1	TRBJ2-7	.	CASSERQGYEQYF	TGTGCCAGCAGTGAAAGACAGGGATACGAGCAGTACTTC
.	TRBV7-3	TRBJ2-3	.	CASRADLGTDTQYF	TGTGCCAGCAGGGCGGACCTGGGCACAGATACGCAGTATTTT
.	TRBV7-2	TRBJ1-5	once	CASSPPPGAGQPQHF	TGTGCCAGCAGCCCGCCCCCCGGGGCGGGTCAGCCCCAGCATTTT
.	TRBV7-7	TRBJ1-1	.	CASSPSLNTEAFF	TGTGCTAGCAGCCCCTCCTTGAACACTGAAGCTTTCTTT
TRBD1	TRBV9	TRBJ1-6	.	CASSARQGRAYNSPLHF	TGTGCCAGCAGCGCACGACAGGGGAGGGCTTATAATTCACCCCTCCACTTT
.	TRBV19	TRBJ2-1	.	CASSGGGTGKDNEQFF	TGTGCCAGTAGTGGGGGGGGAACAGGGAAAGACAATGAGCAGTTCTTC
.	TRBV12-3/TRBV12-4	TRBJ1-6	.	CASSFHHSPLHF	TGTGCCAGCAGTTTCCACCATTCACCCCTCCACTTT
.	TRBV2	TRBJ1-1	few	CASNPIMNTEAFF	TGTGCCAGCAACCCTATAATGAACACTGAAGCTTTCTTT
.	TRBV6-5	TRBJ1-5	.	CASSYSIGQPQHF	TGTGCCAGCAGTTACTCGATTGGGCAGCCCCAGCATTTT
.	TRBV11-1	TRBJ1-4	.	CASSLQGTEKLFF	TGTGCCAGCAGCTTACAAGGGACCGAAAAACTGTTTTTT
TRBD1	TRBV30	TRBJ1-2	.	CAYSRGEEGNYGYTF	TGTGCCTACTCCAGGGGGGAGGAGGGTAACTATGGCTACACCTTC
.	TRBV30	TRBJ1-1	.	CAWNRGGITEAFF	TGTGCCTGGAATCGGGGAGGAATTACTGAAGCTTTCTTT
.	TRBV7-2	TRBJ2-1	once	CASSLAPSVEQFF	TGTGCCAGCAGCTTAGCCCCTAGCGTTGAGCAGTTCTTC
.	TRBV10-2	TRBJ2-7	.	CASRDSPYEQYF	TGCGCCAGCAGGGACAGCCCATACGAGCAGTACTTC